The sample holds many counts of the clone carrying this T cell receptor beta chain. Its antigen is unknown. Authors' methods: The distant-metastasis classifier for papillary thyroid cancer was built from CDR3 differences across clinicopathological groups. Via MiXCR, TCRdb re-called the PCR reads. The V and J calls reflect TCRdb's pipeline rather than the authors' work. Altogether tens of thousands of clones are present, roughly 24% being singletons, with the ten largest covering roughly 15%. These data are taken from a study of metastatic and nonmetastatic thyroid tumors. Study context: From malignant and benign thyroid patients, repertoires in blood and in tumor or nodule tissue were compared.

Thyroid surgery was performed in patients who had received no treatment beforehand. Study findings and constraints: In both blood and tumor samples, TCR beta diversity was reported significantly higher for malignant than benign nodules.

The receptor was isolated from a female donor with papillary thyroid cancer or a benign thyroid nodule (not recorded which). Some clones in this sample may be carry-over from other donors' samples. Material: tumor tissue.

The CDR3 DNA reads as TGTGCCAGCAGCGAGGGGACTAGCGGAGCCAAAAACATTCAGTACTTC. Translation gives CASSEGTSGAKNIQYF. The chain employs TRBV9 and TRBJ2-4; 11 positions agree with TRBD2. V gave up 3 bases and J gave up 0 bases; unmatched junction bases: 2. The CDR3 loop spans 16 amino acids. The germline CDR1 and CDR2 sequences are SGDLS and YYNGEE.